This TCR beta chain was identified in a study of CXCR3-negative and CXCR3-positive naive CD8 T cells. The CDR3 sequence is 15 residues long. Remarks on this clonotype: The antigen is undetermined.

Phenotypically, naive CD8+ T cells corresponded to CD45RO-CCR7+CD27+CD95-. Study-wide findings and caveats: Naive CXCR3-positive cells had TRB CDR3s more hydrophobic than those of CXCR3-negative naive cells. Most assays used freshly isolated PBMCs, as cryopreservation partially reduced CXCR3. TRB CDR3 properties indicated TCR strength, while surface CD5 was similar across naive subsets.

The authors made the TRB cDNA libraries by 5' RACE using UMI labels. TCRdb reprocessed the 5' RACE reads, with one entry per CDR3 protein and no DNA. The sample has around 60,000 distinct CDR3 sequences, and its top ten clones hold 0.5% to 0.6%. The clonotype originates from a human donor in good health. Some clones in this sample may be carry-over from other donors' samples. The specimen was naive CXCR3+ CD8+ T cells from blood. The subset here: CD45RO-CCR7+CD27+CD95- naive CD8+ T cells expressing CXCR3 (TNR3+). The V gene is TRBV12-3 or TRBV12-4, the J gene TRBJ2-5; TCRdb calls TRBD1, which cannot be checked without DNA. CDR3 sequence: CASSSADRARETQYF.